A selection of T cell receptor beta chains follows, all from one sample in a study of T-cell reconstitution after alpha-beta-depleted transplantation in children. TCRdb used MiXCR to reprocess the PCR reads, holding one entry per CDR3 protein. The data contain 600,000 or so distinct CDR3 sequences, more than 20% of them singletons. The specimen was PBMCs, mostly from graft donor cells, collected 360 days after TCRalphabeta/CD19-depleted stem cell transplant. These receptors came from a boy in the first two years of life who had a stem cell transplant for acute myeloid leukemia, so the T cells may come from the graft donor. CDR3s leave out the opening cysteine and the closing phenylalanine or tryptophan. Fields, in order: V gene, J gene, CDR3 length, CDR3 protein.

V: TRBV12-3/TRBV12-4; J: TRBJ1-2; length: 14; CDR3: ASSFWQEETNYGYT
V: TRBV6-5; J: TRBJ1-2; length: 16; CDR3: ASSYSKAATLANYGYT
V: TRBV7-2; J: TRBJ2-1; length: 15; CDR3: ASSSRTGTSVYNEQF
V: TRBV29-1; J: TRBJ1-5; length: 11; CDR3: SVGSYSNQPQH
V: TRBV4-1; J: TRBJ2-7; length: 13; CDR3: ASSQESGGTYEQY
V: TRBV11-2; J: TRBJ1-1; length: 10; CDR3: ASSFLLGQAF
V: TRBV6-6; J: TRBJ2-2; length: 10; CDR3: ASSYRAGELF
V: TRBV20-1; J: TRBJ2-3; length: 13; CDR3: SARSDRGRTDTQY
V: TRBV6-4; J: TRBJ2-1; length: 14; CDR3: ASSGGGGLGYNEQF
V: TRBV11-2; J: TRBJ2-6; length: 14; CDR3: ASAWGRNSGANVLT
V: TRBV10-2; J: TRBJ2-3; length: 14; CDR3: ASSDRRLESTDTQY
V: TRBV15; J: TRBJ2-1; length: 14; CDR3: ATSRAGTGGSGEQF
V: TRBV29-1; J: TRBJ2-3; length: 12; CDR3: SVPIGLYTDTQY
V: TRBV7-3; J: TRBJ2-1; length: 13; CDR3: ASSTSGGARNEQF
V: TRBV5-1; J: TRBJ2-3; length: 15; CDR3: ASSLVTGTDFTDTQY
V: TRBV7-3; J: TRBJ2-5; length: 14; CDR3: ASSLTGGTRLETQY
V: TRBV5-8; J: TRBJ2-3; length: 13; CDR3: ASSLERGNTDTQY
V: TRBV6-5; J: TRBJ1-3; length: 13; CDR3: ASSYRAGAGNTIY
V: TRBV28; J: TRBJ1-2; length: 9; CDR3: ASSFTYGYT
V: TRBV6-5; J: TRBJ2-2; length: 11; CDR3: ASSYLTAGELF
V: TRBV15; J: TRBJ2-1; length: 13; CDR3: ATSNGGTAYNEQF
V: TRBV6-5; J: TRBJ1-6; length: 14; CDR3: ASSYLDRVRDSPLH
V: TRBV28; J: TRBJ2-3; length: 13; CDR3: ASSFGTSGTDTQY
V: TRBV7-3; J: TRBJ2-3; length: 12; CDR3: ASSLAGGGDTQY
V: TRBV5-1; J: TRBJ2-1; length: 15; CDR3: ASSLAASGGRYNEQF
V: TRBV7-2; J: TRBJ1-6; length: 14; CDR3: ASKASGISYNSPLH
V: TRBV15; J: TRBJ2-5; length: 13; CDR3: ATSRVRGTSETQY
V: TRBV21-1; J: TRBJ1-1; length: 11; CDR3: ASSKVRNTEAF
V: TRBV18; J: TRBJ1-1; length: 11; CDR3: ASSPQWGGEAF
V: TRBV11-2; J: TRBJ2-3; length: 14; CDR3: ASSPRTDHPTDTQY
V: TRBV27; J: TRBJ2-5; length: 12; CDR3: ASSLGVTQETQY
V: TRBV7-8; J: TRBJ2-3; length: 11; CDR3: ASILGGTDTQY
V: TRBV6-5; J: TRBJ2-3; length: 15; CDR3: ASQTGQGLRTTDTQY
V: TRBV6-5; J: TRBJ2-5; length: 15; CDR3: ASSYSPLARVGETQY
V: TRBV10-3; J: TRBJ1-1; length: 10; CDR3: AISAGQGAAF
V: TRBV28; J: TRBJ2-2; length: 14; CDR3: ASRTPGLAGAGELF
V: TRBV15; J: TRBJ2-1; length: 17; CDR3: ATSTYLAGGLPSYNEQF
V: TRBV11-2; J: TRBJ2-3; length: 13; CDR3: ASSSMDRALDTQY
V: TRBV24-1; J: TRBJ2-3; length: 13; CDR3: ATSDTSGYTDTQY
V: TRBV5-1; J: TRBJ2-1; length: 13; CDR3: ASSPGGPGGNEQF
V: TRBV5-1; J: TRBJ2-5; length: 11; CDR3: ASSTGGQETQY
V: TRBV20-1; J: TRBJ2-3; length: 11; CDR3: SARDTGPDTQY
V: TRBV19; J: TRBJ2-1; length: 14; CDR3: ASSPTGGRGFNEQF
V: TRBV20-1; J: TRBJ1-4; length: 13; CDR3: SARSPGQGREKLF
V: TRBV12-3/TRBV12-4; J: TRBJ2-5; length: 13; CDR3: ASSFPSGGQETQY
V: TRBV9; J: TRBJ2-6; length: 16; CDR3: ASSAYEDLSSGANVLT
V: TRBV27; J: TRBJ2-3; length: 11; CDR3: ASSLAVRDTQY
V: TRBV27; J: TRBJ2-7; length: 17; CDR3: ASSRLRGVSAGATYEQY
V: TRBV12-3/TRBV12-4; J: TRBJ2-3; length: 14; CDR3: ASSRRTGALADTQY
V: TRBV6-2/TRBV6-3; J: TRBJ1-6; length: 14; CDR3: ASSYAGPRDNSPLH
V: TRBV20-1; J: TRBJ2-7; length: 12; CDR3: SARARQFTYEQY
V: TRBV29-1; J: TRBJ1-1; length: 11; CDR3: SVVPGGNTEAF